The T cell receptor beta chain described here comes from a study of T cells expressing NK-cell markers. TCRdb re-called the 5' RACE reads and catalogs CDR3 proteins one per entry, DNA excluded. The specimen's table records approximately 110,000 distinct CDR3 sequences. The CDR3 runs to 15 residues. The V gene's germline CDR1 is SQVTM and CDR2 ANQGSEA. The gene calls are TRBV29-1 and TRBJ2-1; TCRdb's D call, TRBD2, is unchecked because there is no DNA. Sequenced input: blood T cells: a sorted CD56 or NKG2C T cell subset, CD4+ or CD8+ T cells, or bulk PBMC T cells (not recorded which). The TCR comes from a woman between 18 and 70 years old in good health. CDR3 sequence: CSVGGLAGVSNEQFF.